The 3 T cell receptor beta chains below were found in one sample sequenced in a study of cytomegalovirus exposure and HLA in healthy donors. The PCR had 60 Vbeta and 13 Jbeta primers. Using immunoSEQ multiplex PCR, the repertoire was profiled, and TCRdb retains in-frame clones only, with some absent. Here the sample table reports some 120,000 clones. Material for sequencing was PBMCs. These receptors were taken from a man between 18 and 29 years old in good health and CMV-seronegative.

The V and J genes are TRBV4-1 and TRBJ2-3, with 9 bases identical to TRBD1. The CDR3 length is 15 residues. After removal of 4 bases from V and 4 bases from J, the junction contained 6 bases not matched to a gene. CDR1 is MGHRA and CDR2 is YSYEKL in the germline V gene. Here the CDR3 DNA reads TGCGCCAGCAGCCCCGACAGGGGGTTATCAGATACGCAGTATTTT. It specifies CASSPDRGLSDTQYF.

The chain combines TRBV13 with TRBJ2-7; D is possibly TRBD2 (7 bases). From germline, CDR1 is PRHDT and CDR2 FYEKMQ (reference sequence). V shed 5 bases and J shed 5 bases, with 19 bases lying between them. The CDR3 has 15 residues. CDR3 in amino acids: CASSQGRGAIHEQYF. The CDR3 bases are TGTGCCAGCAGCCAGGGGAGGGGAGCAATCCACGAGCAGTACTTC.

V is TRBV7-6 and J is TRBJ2-7; TRBD1 is a possible D gene (5 bases). The CDR3 consists of 13 residues. V shed 5 bases and J shed 0 bases, with 8 bases lying between them. The germline gives CDR1 SGHVS, CDR2 FNYEAQ. In DNA, the CDR3 is TGTGCCAGCAGCATGGACACCTCCTACGAGCAGTACTTC. Its protein product is CASSMDTSYEQYF.